The next 29 T cell receptor beta chains were all read from a single sample in a study of shared clonotypes between healthy human individuals. Some clones are missing from TCRdb's copy, which holds only in-frame ones; the method was immunoSEQ multiplex PCR. This table has about 380,000 clones, roughly 96% appearing once. Material for sequencing was memory CD8+ T cells sorted from blood. Subset given: CD45RO+ cells pooled with CCR7-negative TemRA cells. All receptors come from a man between 25 and 39 years old in good health.

The chain combines TRBV6-5 with TRBJ2-7; TRBD2 matches 10 bases. From germline, CDR1 is MNHEY and CDR2 SVGAGI. The CDR3 extends over 16 amino acids. V dropped 0 bases and J dropped 3; count of bases not matched to a gene: 5. The chain's CDR3 is CASSYSLSGRGYEQYF. CDR3 bases: TGTGCCAGCAGTTACTCACTGAGCGGGAGGGGCTACGAGCAGTACTTC.

The genes are TRBV5-1 and TRBJ2-7, with a possible D match to TRBD1 (5 bases). Germline V CDR1 and CDR2: SGHRS, YFSETQ. This CDR3 is built from 13 residues. Trimming removed 3 bases at V and 4 bases at J, with 11 bases between. Here the CDR3 reads CASSWNRQYEQYF. The CDR3 DNA reads TGCGCCAGCAGCTGGAACAGGCAGTACGAGCAGTACTTC.

The rearrangement links TRBV28 to TRBJ1-3; the D gene is possibly TRBD1 (6 bases). This CDR3 has 15 amino acids. The ends were cut back, 1 base at V and 3 bases at J, with 10 bases in the middle. The germline V gene has CDR1 MDHEN and CDR2 SYDVKM. CDR3 nucleotides: TGTGCCAGCAGTTTATACGGGGGCAATGGAAACACCATATATTTT. Encoded protein: CASSLYGGNGNTIYF.

The chain couples TRBV11-2 to TRBJ2-1, with 8 bases that match TRBD2. CDR1 and CDR2 (germline): SGHAT, FQNNGV. The CDR3 loop spans 17 amino acids. Trimming at V came to 5 bases and at J to 8 bases, leaving 17 bases not matched to a gene. The chain's CDR3 is CASSAFKKLREVYEQFF. DNA of the CDR3: TGTGCCAGCAGCGCATTCAAAAAGTTGCGGGAGGTGTATGAGCAGTTCTTC.

The chain links TRBV28 to TRBJ2-3, with 7 nucleotides matching TRBD1. With V trimmed by 1 base and J by 3 bases, 7 bases remained unmatched. Looked up from germline, CDR1 is MDHEN and CDR2 is SYDVKM. The CDR3 sequence is 16 residues long. Here the CDR3 reads CASSLLGQGVTDTQYF. The CDR3 coding sequence is TGTGCCAGCAGTTTATTAGGGCAGGGGGTAACAGATACGCAGTATTTT.

This clone was counted once. The genes are TRBV4-1 and TRBJ2-3, with D uncertain. Per germline, CDR1 MGHRA and CDR2 YSYEKL. Trimming removed 4 bases at V and 2 bases at J, with 7 bases between. The CDR3 spans 13 residues. The CDR3 bases are TGCGCCAGCAGCCGAGTATACACAGATACGCAGTATTTT. Its protein product is CASSRVYTDTQYF.

This chain joins TRBV14 and TRBJ2-7; 12 nucleotides match TRBD2. J gave up 3 bases and V 4 bases, and 7 bases lay outside the gene matches. Germline CDR1 reads SGHDN; CDR2 reads FVKESK. This CDR3 spans 16 amino acids. The CDR3 is CASSPLGTSGHYEQYF. As DNA, the CDR3 is TGTGCCAGCAGCCCCCTAGGGACTAGCGGGCACTACGAGCAGTACTTC.

The chain uses TRBV19 and TRBJ2-1; 10 bases are a match to TRBD2. This CDR3 has 17 residues. The ends lost 4 bases at V and 4 bases at J; junction bases unmatched: 10. Per the germline V gene, CDR1 is LNHDA and CDR2 is SQIVND (reference sequence). The CDR3 nucleotides are TGTGCCAGTAGTAAGCGGGAGGGCCCCAAACCATACAATGAGCAGTTCTTC. It is translated as CASSKREGPKPYNEQFF.

The chain combines TRBV19 with TRBJ2-1, with D uncertain. Trimming took 5 bases from V and 7 from J, leaving 15 bases between them. The CDR3 sequence is 14 residues long. Germline lookup yields CDR1 LNHDA and CDR2 SQIVND (reference sequence). The CDR3 DNA is TGTGCCAGTAGTCCCCTTTTAAAATGGAATGAGCAGTTCTTC. Encoded protein: CASSPLLKWNEQFF. Drawing the rest from reference TRBV19 and TRBJ2-1, the complete variable domain is DGGITQSPKYLFRKEGQNVTLSCEQNLNHDAMYWYRQDPGQGLRLIYYSQIVNDFQKGDIAEGYSVSREKKESFPLTVTSAQKNPTAFYLCASSPLLKWNEQFFGPGTRLTVL.

CDR3 sequence (DNA): TGTGCCAGCAGCTTAGTTCAGGGCTTCTACGAGCAGTACTTC. Amino acids: CASSLVQGFYEQYF. The gene calls are TRBV7-2 and TRBJ2-7; D is perhaps TRBD1 (5 bases). Trimming removed 1 base from V and 3 bases from J, with 10 bases in between. The length of the CDR3 is 14 residues. Germline loops: CDR1 SGHTA, CDR2 FQGNSA.

As concerns this clone: A clone one base away is much larger, so this may be a read error. Different DNA sequences within this sample yield the same CDR3. The chain employs TRBV5-1 and TRBJ2-5; D is ambiguous. Between the trimmed V and J ends, which lost 4 bases and 3 bases, there was a span of 4 bases. Germline CDR1 reads SGHRS; CDR2 reads YFSETQ. The CDR3 totals 11 residues. CDR3 protein: CASSLEETQYF. CDR3 in DNA: TGCGCCAGCAGCCTGGAAGAGACCCAGTACTTC.

V gene TRBV6-6 combines with J gene TRBJ1-5; 8 bases are a match to TRBD1. The CDR3 covers 16 residues. Germline V CDR1 and CDR2: MNHNY, SVGAGI (reference sequence). The junction had 9 bases not matched to a gene; V was cut back by 1 base and J by 7 bases. The CDR3 DNA reads as TGTGCCAGCAGTTACTTGGCAGGGGGCGTGTTACAGCCCCAGCATTTT. This gives the protein CASSYLAGGVLQPQHF.

The chain links TRBV5-1 to TRBJ2-4, with D hard to call. Trimming pared 0 bases from V and 4 bases from J, leaving 11 bases between. CDR1 and CDR2 from the germline V gene are SGHRS and YFSETQ. The CDR3 is 15 amino acids. The CDR3 DNA reads TGCGCCAGCAGCTTGGGGATCTGGGAAAAAAACATTCAGTACTTC. This translates into CASSLGIWEKNIQYF. Full variable domain (missing parts from reference TRBV5-1 and TRBJ2-4): KAGVTQTPRYLIKTRGQQVTLSCSPISGHRSVSWYQQTPGQGLQFLFEYFSETQRNKGNFPGRFSGRQFSNSRSEMNVSTLELGDSALYLCASSLGIWEKNIQYFGAGTRLSVL.

CDR3 loop: CASSFADYGYTF. CDR3 sequence (DNA): TGTGCCAGCAGTTTCGCCGACTATGGCTACACCTTC. The chain is built from TRBV28 and TRBJ1-2; no firm D call. The CDR3 sequence is 12 residues long. Deletions cut 3 bases from V and 3 bases from J, with 5 bases between. Per the germline V gene, CDR1 is MDHEN and CDR2 is SYDVKM.

The gene calls are TRBV4-1 and TRBJ2-2, with a weak D call TRBD2 (6 bases). The V and J ends lost 3 bases and 0 bases respectively, with 17 bases between them. The CDR3 is 18 residues long. Germline lookup yields CDR1 MGHRA and CDR2 YSYEKL. The CDR3 loop reads CASSHPREGGPNTGELFF. The DNA of the CDR3 is TGCGCCAGCAGCCACCCAAGGGAAGGAGGGCCGAACACCGGGGAGCTGTTTTTT.

The chain recombines TRBV5-1 with TRBJ2-3, with D hard to call. CDR3 length: 15 residues. V lost 0 bases, J lost 0 bases, and 8 bases lay in between. CDR1 is SGHRS, CDR2 YFSETQ, per germline. The CDR3 nucleotides are TGCGCCAGCAGCTTGGTAGGTCCGAGCACAGATACGCAGTATTTT. It codes for CASSLVGPSTDTQYF.

The J gene is TRBJ2-7, the V gene TRBV5-1, with D perhaps TRBD1 or TRBD2 (5 bases each). This CDR3 has 14 amino acids. The V gene lost 3 bases and the J gene lost 3 bases, with 13 bases spanning the gap. Germline CDR1 SGHRS, CDR2 YFSETQ. This CDR3 reads CASSSRDPHYEQYF. DNA of the CDR3: TGCGCCAGCAGCTCCCGGGACCCACACTACGAGCAGTACTTC.

This clone occurred once. The chain joins TRBV4-1 to TRBJ1-1; tentative D call: TRBD1 (5 bases). The germline gives CDR1 MGHRA, CDR2 YSYEKL. This CDR3 comprises 13 residues. Trimming cost V 3 bases and J 8 bases, with 13 bases left between them. CDR3 sequence: CASSQSPGREAFF. In nucleotides, the CDR3 is TGCGCCAGCAGCCAGAGTCCGGGACGGGAAGCTTTCTTT.

This clone was detected once. J is TRBJ1-5 and V is TRBV6-4; D remains ambiguous. The germline gives CDR1 MRHNA, CDR2 SNTAGT. There are 17 residues in the CDR3. V lost 7 bases, J lost 1 base, and 20 bases lay in between. The CDR3 is CASKAKGTKGSNQPQHF. The CDR3 DNA reads TGTGCCAGCAAAGCAAAAGGTACCAAGGGAAGCAATCAGCCCCAGCATTTT.

The chain joins TRBV2 to TRBJ2-5, with 11 bases aligning to TRBD1. The germline V gene has CDR1 SNHLY and CDR2 FYNNEI. This CDR3 is 14 amino acids long. After removal of 6 bases from V and 5 bases from J, the junction contained 5 bases not matched to a gene. Written as DNA, the CDR3 is TGTGCCAGCAGAGGACAGGGGGCTGGGGAGACCCAGTACTTC. Encoded protein: CASRGQGAGETQYF. The variable domain in full, with the rest retrieved from reference TRBV2 and TRBJ2-5, is EPEVTQTPSHQVTQMGQEVILRCVPISNHLYFYWYRQILGQKVEFLVSFYNNEISEKSEIFDDQFSVERPDGSNFTLKIRSTKLEDSAMYFCASRGQGAGETQYFGPGTRLLVL.

The rearrangement links TRBV19 to TRBJ2-1; D tentatively reads TRBD1 or TRBD2 (5 bases each). Germline CDR1 LNHDA, CDR2 SQIVND (reference sequence). Deletions cut 4 bases from V and 0 bases from J, with 13 bases between. This CDR3 spans 16 amino acids. CDR3 sequence (DNA): TGTGCCAGTAGTACCCTTGAGGGGACCTCCTACAATGAGCAGTTCTTC. Protein: CASSTLEGTSYNEQFF.

V is TRBV30 and J is TRBJ2-1; 12 bases line up with TRBD2. Trimming at V came to 8 bases and at J to 5 bases, leaving 13 bases not matched to a gene. The CDR3 has 16 residues. Germline lookup yields CDR1 GTSNPN and CDR2 SVGIG (reference sequence). This chain's CDR3 is CAGASGRVRGDNEQFF. The CDR3 DNA reads TGTGCCGGAGCTAGCGGGAGGGTTAGGGGGGACAATGAGCAGTTCTTC. Complete variable domain (other parts from reference TRBV30 and TRBJ2-1): SQTIHQWPATLVQPVGSPLSLECTVEGTSNPNLYWYRQAAGRGLQLLFYSVGIGQISSEVPQNLSASRPQDRQFILSSKKLLLSDSGFYLCAGASGRVRGDNEQFFGPGTRLTVL.

Remarks on this clone: The same CDR3 also results from other DNA sequences found in this sample. The J gene is TRBJ2-5, the V gene TRBV6-1, with a tentative D call TRBD2 (5 bases). Germline loops: CDR1 MNHNS, CDR2 SASEGT. Trimming shortened V by 3 bases and J by 2 bases, and 7 bases separated the two germline ends. The length of the CDR3 is 13 residues. CDR3 sequence reads: CASSDGVQETQYF. The DNA of the CDR3 is TGTGCCAGCAGTGACGGGGTTCAAGAGACCCAGTACTTC.

The chain links TRBV7-6 to TRBJ2-7; 7 bases are shared with TRBD2. Germline trimming cut 5 bases from V and 2 bases from J; bases unmatched to any gene: 3. The germline gives CDR1 SGHVS, CDR2 FNYEAQ. This CDR3 has 13 amino acids. CDR3 protein: CASSREGAYEQYF. In DNA form, the CDR3 reads TGTGCCAGCAGCAGGGAGGGTGCCTACGAGCAGTACTTC.

The chain combines TRBV5-8 with TRBJ1-2; TRBD1 might be the D (5 bases). Germline CDR1 SGHTS, CDR2 YDEGEE. This CDR3 comprises 10 residues. Here the CDR3 reads CEPDIYGYTF. The CDR3 DNA reads as TGTGAACCGGACATTTATGGCTACACCTTC.

Turning to this clone: The identical CDR3 is also encoded by other nucleotide sequences in the sample. The rearrangement uses TRBV27 and TRBJ2-7; 8 nucleotides agree with TRBD2. CDR1 and CDR2 (germline): MNHEY, SMNVEV (reference sequence). After removal of 3 bases from V and 4 bases from J, the junction contained 5 bases not matched to a gene. The CDR3 loop spans 14 amino acids. CDR3 loop: CASSLGTRGYEQYF. CDR3 bases: TGTGCCAGCAGTTTGGGGACTAGGGGGTACGAGCAGTACTTC.

V and J are TRBV5-8 and TRBJ1-4, with D perhaps matching TRBD1 (5 bases). Trimming left V 0 bases short and J 4 bases short, with 16 bases between. Germline lookup yields CDR1 SGHTS and CDR2 YDEGEE. CDR3 length equals 17 residues. The DNA of the CDR3 is TGTGCCAGCAGCTTGGGATCGGGGCAGTTTCTTAATGAAAAACTGTTTTTT. It is translated as CASSLGSGQFLNEKLFF.

This chain connects TRBV6-1 to TRBJ1-3, with D maybe TRBD1 (5 bases). V was clipped by 11 bases and J by 6 bases, with 17 bases between them. This CDR3 is 13 amino acids long. Germline V gene data show CDR1 as MNHNS and CDR2 as SASEGT. CDR3 region: CAAFSGRVNTIYF. The CDR3 coding sequence is TGTGCCGCTTTCTCGGGCAGGGTAAACACCATATATTTT.

V usage is TRBV6-1 and J usage is TRBJ1-1; D remains ambiguous. This CDR3 is 15 amino acids long. Trimming stripped 7 bases from V and 1 base from J, with 16 bases between. Germline assignment: CDR1 MNHNS and CDR2 SASEGT. CDR3 amino acids: CASTRTEFSNTEAFF. In DNA, the CDR3 is TGTGCCAGCACCCGGACGGAGTTCTCGAACACTGAAGCTTTCTTT.